One and the same sample provided the 4 T cell receptor beta chains below, sequenced in a study of blood T cells in healthy people across ages. It was with a sample-barcoded 5' primer and a J-beta primer mix that a second PCR of about 6 to 12 cycles was run. TCRdb ran MiXCR on the 5' RACE reads and lists one entry per CDR3 protein. The data contain fewer than 900,000 distinct CDR3 sequences, approximately 35% of them singletons. Material: blood. The source of these receptors is a man between 18 and 29 years old in good health.

This clonotype was seen more than once but under ten times. The chain joins TRBV7-2 to TRBJ1-2; no clear D. V was trimmed by 4 bases and J by 7 bases, leaving 16 bases between them. Germline-derived CDR1 and CDR2 are SGHTA and FQGNSA. The CDR3 runs 14 residues. The CDR3 region is CASSSRQTSGGYTF. The CDR3 DNA follows: TGTGCCAGCAGCTCCAGACAAACGTCGGGTGGCTACACCTTC.

In its sample, this clonotype was seen many times. This chain connects TRBV7-2 to TRBJ2-1, with D unclear. Germline CDR1 reads SGHTA; CDR2 reads FQGNSA. This CDR3 is 16 amino acids long. V lost 5 bases and J lost 0, with 14 bases in between. CDR3 DNA sequence: TGTGCCAGCAGCAGTAAGACGGACGGCTCCTACAATGAGCAGTTCTTC. Translation gives CASSSKTDGSYNEQFF.

The V and J genes are TRBV2 and TRBJ1-4; D is uncertain. The ends were cut back, 2 bases at V and 8 bases at J, with 12 bases in the middle. The CDR3 covers 14 residues. CDR1 SNHLY and CDR2 FYNNEI come from the germline V gene. CDR3 coding DNA: TGTGCCAGCAGTGAACGGAGCCCGCGGGAAAAACTGTTTTTT. Amino acid sequence: CASSERSPREKLFF.

This clonotype appeared many times. The rearrangement joins TRBV7-2 to TRBJ1-4, with D perhaps TRBD1 (5 bases). Trimming pared 2 bases from V and 2 bases from J, leaving 9 bases between. Germline assignment: CDR1 SGHTA and CDR2 FQGNSA. The CDR3 is made up of 15 amino acids. The CDR3, as DNA: TGTGCCAGCAGCTTAACAGGCCCGACTAATGAAAAACTGTTTTTT. The encoded protein is CASSLTGPTNEKLFF.